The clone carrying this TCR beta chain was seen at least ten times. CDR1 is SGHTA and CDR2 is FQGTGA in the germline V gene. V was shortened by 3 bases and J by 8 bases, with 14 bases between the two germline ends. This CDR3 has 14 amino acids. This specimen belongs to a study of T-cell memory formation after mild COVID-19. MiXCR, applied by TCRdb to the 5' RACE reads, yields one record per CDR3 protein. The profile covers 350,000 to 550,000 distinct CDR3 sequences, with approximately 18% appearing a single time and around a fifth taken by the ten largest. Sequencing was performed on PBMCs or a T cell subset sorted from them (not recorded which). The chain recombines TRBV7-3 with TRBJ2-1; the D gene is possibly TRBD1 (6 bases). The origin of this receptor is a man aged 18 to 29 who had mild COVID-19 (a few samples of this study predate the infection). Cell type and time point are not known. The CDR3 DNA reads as TGTGCCAGCAGCTTGGCGCAGGGGTTCGATGAGCAGTTCTTC. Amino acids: CASSLAQGFDEQFF.